The T cell receptor beta chain described here comes from a study of OX40 agonist ivuxolimab in advanced cancers. Overall study context: Ivuxolimab was administered intravenously to patients at 0.01 to 10 mg/kg every 2 weeks.

Some clones are missing from TCRdb's copy, which holds only in-frame ones; the method was immunoSEQ multiplex PCR. The profile covers under 90,000 clones, with approximately 85% appearing a single time and 2.2% taken by the ten largest. Researchers took blood at baseline, on cycle 4 day 1, and on cycle 7 day 1. This CDR3 region has 14 residues. The germline CDR1 and CDR2 sequences are SGHTS and YDEGEE. Trimming stripped 0 bases from V and 6 bases from J, with 9 bases between. The sample consisted of CD4+ or CD8+ T cells sorted from blood, taken in a trial of the OX40 agonist ivuxolimab. The chain carries TRBV5-8 and TRBJ1-4; TRBD1 might be the D (6 bases). This TCR was recovered from an adult with an advanced solid tumor such as melanoma, head and neck, liver or kidney cancer. The CDR3 reads CASSLGGRDEKLFF. DNA of the CDR3: TGTGCCAGCAGCTTGGGGGGGCGCGATGAAAAACTGTTTTTT.